This T cell receptor beta chain was sequenced for a study of blood T cell repertoires in COVID-19. Overall study context: Sources were T cells, B-cell-depleted T cells, or PBMCs; the material itself was cDNA or gDNA.

Repertoires were generated with immunoSEQ multiplex PCR, while TCRdb's copy carries only in-frame clones and drops some. Among 250,000 or so clones, about 85% were seen once, and the ten largest hold less than 8.5%. This clone was seen once. The sequencing input was PBMCs or T cells enriched from blood (not recorded which). The TCR originated in a woman aged 45-65 years who had been exposed to COVID-19.

The CDR3 region is CASSRNPGDEAFF. The CDR3 DNA is TGTGCCAGCAGCCGCAACCCGGGGGATGAAGCTTTCTTT. The chain carries TRBV28 and TRBJ1-1, with TRBD1 as a possible D gene (5 bases). The CDR3 consists of 13 residues. Germline CDR1 and CDR2: MDHEN and SYDVKM. Between the trimmed V and J ends, which lost 6 bases and 7 bases, there was a span of 15 bases.